Listed below are T cell receptor beta chains from one sample, sequenced in a study of T cell responses to AZD1222 COVID-19 vaccine. Repertoires were generated with immunoSEQ multiplex PCR, while TCRdb's copy carries only in-frame clones and drops some. This sample has approximately 180,000 clones, with 75% to 95% found just once. Specimen: peripheral blood, collected on day 0 of AZD1222 vaccination. The receptors derive from an adult in good health. Each CDR3 is given with its conserved first and last residue. A D gene is named only where the DNA matches it firmly. Size is stated for part of the rows, as once, few or many counts, or as a class when the clone is expanded.

v_call	clone_size	j_call	d_call	cdr3_aa	cdr3_nt
TRBV18	NA	TRBJ1-2	TRBD1	CASATRRGQGSFNYGYTF	TGTGCCAGCGCAACGAGGCGGGGACAGGGGTCCTTTAACTATGGCTACACCTTC
TRBV6-4	NA	TRBJ2-7	TRBD2	CASRTAERGYEQYF	TGTGCCAGCAGGACAGCAGAGCGGGGCTACGAGCAGTACTTC
TRBV6-1	NA	TRBJ1-3	NA	CASSDVGNTIYF	TGTGCCAGCAGTGATGTGGGAAACACCATATATTTT
TRBV15	NA	TRBJ1-1	NA	CATSRDGQFEAFF	TGTGCCACCAGCAGAGATGGACAATTTGAAGCTTTCTTT
TRBV7-9	once	TRBJ1-1	NA	CASSLGDLNTEAFF	TGTGCCAGCAGCTTAGGGGACCTAAACACTGAAGCTTTCTTT
TRBV9	NA	TRBJ1-3	NA	CASSVGTSATGNTIYF	TGTGCCAGCAGCGTAGGGACATCTGCCACTGGAAACACCATATATTTT
TRBV6-5	NA	TRBJ2-5	NA	CASSYSGQGETQYF	TGTGCCAGCAGTTACTCGGGTCAGGGGGAGACCCAGTACTTC
TRBV10-3	NA	TRBJ2-7	TRBD2	CAISDKSGAGSWEQYF	TGTGCCATCAGTGACAAGAGCGGGGCGGGTTCTTGGGAGCAGTACTTC
TRBV3-1/TRBV3-2	NA	TRBJ1-2	NA	CASSPTQGHYGYTF	TGTGCCAGCAGCCCGACACAGGGTCACTATGGCTACACCTTC
TRBV5-1	NA	TRBJ1-3	TRBD1	CASSLVSGQVGGNTIYF	TGCGCCAGCAGCTTGGTAAGCGGACAGGTCGGTGGAAACACCATATATTTT
TRBV5-4	NA	TRBJ2-5	TRBD2	CASRPSRGGRETQYF	TGTGCCAGCCGTCCGTCGCGGGGGGGCCGGGAGACCCAGTACTTC
TRBV5-1	NA	TRBJ2-5	NA	CASTSGPQETQYF	TGCGCCAGCACCTCAGGGCCCCAAGAGACCCAGTACTTC
TRBV29-1	NA	TRBJ2-7	NA	CSFRTGRAYEQYF	TGCAGCTTCCGAACAGGGCGCGCCTACGAGCAGTACTTC
TRBV5-1	NA	TRBJ1-4	NA	CASSLAPGENEKLFF	TGCGCCAGCAGCTTGGCCCCGGGGGAGAATGAAAAACTGTTTTTT
TRBV4-3	NA	TRBJ1-1	NA	CASSPTLVAEAFF	TGCGCCAGCAGCCCCACTCTGGTCGCTGAAGCTTTCTTT
TRBV27	once	TRBJ1-4	NA	CASSFAGPNEKLFF	TGTGCCAGCAGCTTCGCGGGCCCCAATGAAAAACTGTTTTTT
TRBV7-9	NA	TRBJ1-4	NA	CASSLDQVGEKLFF	TGTGCCAGCAGCTTAGACCAGGTCGGAGAAAAACTGTTTTTT
TRBV10-3	once	TRBJ1-1	TRBD1	CAIRGQSDTEAFF	TGTGCCATCAGGGGACAGAGTGACACTGAAGCTTTCTTT
TRBV11-3	NA	TRBJ1-3	NA	CASSTDRGNTIYF	TGTGCCAGCAGCACCGACCGAGGAAACACCATATATTTT
TRBV5-1	few	TRBJ1-4	NA	CASSRALGTNEKLFF	TGCGCCAGCAGCCGGGCCCTCGGGACTAATGAAAAACTGTTTTTT
TRBV7-6	NA	TRBJ1-3	NA	CASSPSTLQGGSGNTIYF	TGTGCCAGCAGCCCCAGCACCCTCCAGGGCGGCTCTGGAAACACCATATATTTT
TRBV6-2/TRBV6-3	NA	TRBJ1-1	NA	CASSLGGGAFF	TGTGCCAGCAGTCTTGGGGGAGGCGCTTTCTTT
TRBV7-6	NA	TRBJ2-3	TRBD2	CASSLSSGSRTDTQYF	TGTGCCAGCAGCTTATCTAGCGGGAGCCGCACAGATACGCAGTATTTT
TRBV6-5	NA	TRBJ2-2	TRBD2	CASSPRTSGAGELFF	TGTGCCAGCAGTCCCCGGACTAGCGGGGCTGGGGAGCTGTTTTTT
TRBV3-1/TRBV3-2	NA	TRBJ1-4	NA	CASSQVATNEKLFF	TGTGCCAGCAGCCAAGTAGCCACTAATGAAAAACTGTTTTTT
TRBV5-1	NA	TRBJ2-5	NA	CASSLRGLSETQYF	TGCGCCAGCAGCTTAAGAGGGCTTTCGGAGACCCAGTACTTC
TRBV19	NA	TRBJ1-5	NA	CASSRAAQPQHF	TGTGCCAGTAGTCGGGCAGCACAGCCCCAGCATTTT
TRBV7-9	NA	TRBJ2-7	TRBD2	CASSPATGLAEYEQYF	TGTGCCAGCAGCCCGGCTACGGGACTAGCGGAATACGAGCAGTACTTC
TRBV30	NA	TRBJ1-5	NA	CAWSAGAASGPQHF	TGTGCCTGGAGTGCGGGTGCGGCGAGTGGGCCCCAGCATTTT
TRBV6-2/TRBV6-3	NA	TRBJ2-2	TRBD1	CASSYAGQGISTGELFF	TGTGCCAGCAGTTACGCGGGACAGGGGATTTCCACCGGGGAGCTGTTTTTT
TRBV7-9	NA	TRBJ2-1	NA	CASSSDTGRSYNEQFF	TGTGCCAGCAGCTCGGATACGGGGCGCTCCTACAATGAGCAGTTCTTC
TRBV5-6	NA	TRBJ2-1	TRBD2	CASSLLGLASLNEQFF	TGTGCCAGCAGCTTACTGGGACTAGCTTCTTTGAATGAGCAGTTCTTC
TRBV3-1/TRBV3-2	NA	TRBJ2-3	NA	CASSQVPGSPTDTQYF	TGTGCCAGCAGCCAAGTTCCGGGGAGCCCCACAGATACGCAGTATTTT
TRBV12-3/TRBV12-4	NA	TRBJ1-2	NA	CASSLTAPYGYTF	TGTGCCAGCAGCCTTACAGCCCCCTATGGCTACACCTTC
TRBV19	once	TRBJ1-4	TRBD1	CASRDRGRSNEKLFF	TGTGCCAGTCGAGACAGGGGTAGGTCTAATGAAAAACTGTTTTTT
TRBV5-1	NA	TRBJ2-2	NA	CASSLTAGRTLNTGELFF	TGCGCCAGCAGCTTGACGGCAGGGAGGACTTTAAACACCGGGGAGCTGTTTTTT
TRBV27	NA	TRBJ2-7	TRBD1	CASSGTRGNEQYF	TGTGCCAGCAGCGGAACCAGGGGGAACGAGCAGTACTTC
TRBV30	NA	TRBJ2-7	NA	CAWSVGLAYEQYF	TGTGCCTGGAGTGTAGGGCTGGCCTACGAGCAGTACTTC
TRBV5-4	NA	TRBJ2-5	NA	CASSLKGGETQYF	TGTGCCAGCAGCTTGAAAGGGGGGGAGACCCAGTACTTC
TRBV12-2	once	TRBJ2-7	NA	CASRLANTAYEQYF	TGTGCAAGTCGCTTAGCGAATACAGCCTACGAGCAGTACTTC
TRBV7-9	few	TRBJ2-7	TRBD1	CASSPTGLSEQYF	TGTGCCAGCAGCCCGACAGGGTTAAGTGAGCAGTACTTC
TRBV2	NA	TRBJ1-6	TRBD1	CASSERMGRGLSPLHF	TGTGCCAGCAGTGAACGCATGGGCAGGGGGCTTTCACCCCTCCACTTT
TRBV9	few	TRBJ1-6	NA	CASSVGEVSPLHF	TGTGCCAGCAGCGTAGGCGAGGTGTCACCCCTCCACTTT
TRBV9	NA	TRBJ2-2	NA	CASSVDLRTDYSGELFF	TGTGCCAGCAGCGTAGATCTGAGAACTGACTACTCCGGGGAGCTGTTTTTT
TRBV19	NA	TRBJ2-5	TRBD2	CASSPRTSGTETQYF	TGTGCCAGTAGTCCACGTACTAGCGGGACTGAGACCCAGTACTTC
TRBV7-9	NA	TRBJ1-2	NA	CASSLGGFGYTF	TGTGCCAGCAGCTTGGGGGGATTCGGCTACACCTTC
TRBV4-3	NA	TRBJ2-7	NA	CASSQDLATYEQYF	TGCGCCAGCAGCCAAGATCTAGCAACGTACGAGCAGTACTTC
TRBV9	NA	TRBJ1-6	NA	CASSPRAQGGSPLHF	TGTGCCAGCAGCCCAAGGGCTCAGGGAGGTTCACCCCTCCACTTT
TRBV2	NA	TRBJ1-3	NA	CASSETVPTPGNTIYF	TGTGCCAGCAGTGAAACCGTCCCTACCCCTGGAAACACCATATATTTT
TRBV7-2	few	TRBJ1-5	TRBD1	CASSQGQGSNQPQHF	TGTGCCAGCAGCCAGGGACAGGGGAGCAATCAGCCCCAGCATTTT
TRBV7-2	NA	TRBJ1-5	TRBD1	CASSPTDRAQPQHF	TGTGCCAGCAGCCCAACGGACAGGGCACAGCCCCAGCATTTT
TRBV7-2	NA	TRBJ2-1	NA	CASRSGFSYNEQFF	TGTGCCAGCAGATCTGGGTTCTCCTACAATGAGCAGTTCTTC